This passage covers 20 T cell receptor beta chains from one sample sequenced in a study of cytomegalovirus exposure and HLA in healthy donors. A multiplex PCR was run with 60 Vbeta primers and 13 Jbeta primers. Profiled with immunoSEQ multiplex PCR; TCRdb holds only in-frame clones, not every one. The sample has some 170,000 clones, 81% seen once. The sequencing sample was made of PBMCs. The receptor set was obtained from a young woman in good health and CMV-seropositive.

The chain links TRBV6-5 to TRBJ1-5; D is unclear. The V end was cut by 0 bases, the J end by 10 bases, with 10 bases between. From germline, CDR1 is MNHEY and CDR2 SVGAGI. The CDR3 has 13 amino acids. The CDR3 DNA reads TGTGCCAGCAGTTACTCGTCAGGAAGACCCCAGCATTTT. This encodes CASSYSSGRPQHF.

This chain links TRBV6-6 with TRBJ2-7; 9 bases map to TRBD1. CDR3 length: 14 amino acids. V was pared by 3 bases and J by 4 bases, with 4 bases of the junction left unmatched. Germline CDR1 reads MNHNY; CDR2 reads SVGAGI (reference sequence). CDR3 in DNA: TGTGCCAGCAGTTATGGACAGGGGTCTTACGAGCAGTACTTC. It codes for CASSYGQGSYEQYF.

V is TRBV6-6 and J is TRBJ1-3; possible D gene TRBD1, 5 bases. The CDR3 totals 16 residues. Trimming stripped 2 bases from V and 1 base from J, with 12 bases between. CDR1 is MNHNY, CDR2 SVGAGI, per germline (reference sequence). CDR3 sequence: CASSYPLTDSGNTIYF. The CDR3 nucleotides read TGTGCCAGCAGTTACCCTCTGACAGATTCTGGAAACACCATATATTTT.

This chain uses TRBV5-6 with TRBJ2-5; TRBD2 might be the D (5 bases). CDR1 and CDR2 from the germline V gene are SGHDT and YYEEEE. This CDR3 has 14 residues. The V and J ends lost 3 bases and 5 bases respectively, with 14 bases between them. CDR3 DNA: TGTGCCAGCAGCTGGCTAGCCCAAGGGGAGACCCAGTACTTC. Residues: CASSWLAQGETQYF.

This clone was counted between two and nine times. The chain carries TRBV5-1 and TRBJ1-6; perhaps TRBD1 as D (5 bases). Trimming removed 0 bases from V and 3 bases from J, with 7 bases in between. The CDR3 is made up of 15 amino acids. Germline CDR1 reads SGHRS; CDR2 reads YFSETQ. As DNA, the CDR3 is TGCGCCAGCAGCTTGGGGCAGGGCTATAATTCACCCCTCCACTTT. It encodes CASSLGQGYNSPLHF.

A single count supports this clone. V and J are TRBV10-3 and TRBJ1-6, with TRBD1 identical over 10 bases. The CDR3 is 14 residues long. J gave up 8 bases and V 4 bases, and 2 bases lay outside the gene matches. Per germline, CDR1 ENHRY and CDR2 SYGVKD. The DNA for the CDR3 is TGTGCCATCAGTGCCGGACAGGGGGATTCACCCCTCCACTTT. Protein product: CAISAGQGDSPLHF.

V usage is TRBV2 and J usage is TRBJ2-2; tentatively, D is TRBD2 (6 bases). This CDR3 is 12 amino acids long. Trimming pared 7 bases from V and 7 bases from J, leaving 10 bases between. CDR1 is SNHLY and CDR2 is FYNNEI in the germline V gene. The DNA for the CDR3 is TGTGCCAGCACGGGAGCCGGCGGGGAGCTGTTTTTT. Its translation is CASTGAGGELFF.

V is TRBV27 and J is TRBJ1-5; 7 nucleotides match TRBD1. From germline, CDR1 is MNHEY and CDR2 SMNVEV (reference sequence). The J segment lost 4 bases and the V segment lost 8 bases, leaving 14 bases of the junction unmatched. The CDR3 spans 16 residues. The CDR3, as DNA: TGTGCCAGCGGGACGAATACAGGGGATGGGAATCAGCCCCAGCATTTT. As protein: CASGTNTGDGNQPQHF.

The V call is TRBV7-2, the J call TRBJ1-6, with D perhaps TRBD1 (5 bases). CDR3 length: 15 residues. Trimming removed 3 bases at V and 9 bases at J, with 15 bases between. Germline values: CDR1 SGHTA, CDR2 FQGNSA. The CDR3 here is CASSFQGAIGSPLHF. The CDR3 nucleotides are TGTGCCAGCAGCTTCCAAGGGGCTATAGGTTCACCCCTCCACTTT.

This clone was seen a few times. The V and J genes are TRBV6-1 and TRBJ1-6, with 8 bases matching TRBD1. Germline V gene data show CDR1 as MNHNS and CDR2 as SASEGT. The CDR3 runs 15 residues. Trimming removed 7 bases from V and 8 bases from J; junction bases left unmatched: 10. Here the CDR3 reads CASTPRQGRDSPLHF. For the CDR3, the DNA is TGTGCCAGCACGCCCCGACAGGGGCGGGATTCACCCCTCCACTTT.

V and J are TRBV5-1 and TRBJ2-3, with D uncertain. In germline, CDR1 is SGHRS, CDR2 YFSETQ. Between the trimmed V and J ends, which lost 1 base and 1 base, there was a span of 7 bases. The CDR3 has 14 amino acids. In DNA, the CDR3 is TGCGCCAGCAGCTTGCGGCAGGGCACAGATACGCAGTATTTT. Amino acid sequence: CASSLRQGTDTQYF.

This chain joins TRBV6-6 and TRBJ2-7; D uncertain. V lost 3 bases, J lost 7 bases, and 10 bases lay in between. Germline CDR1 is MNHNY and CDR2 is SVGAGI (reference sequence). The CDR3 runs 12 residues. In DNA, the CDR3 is TGTGCCAGCAGTTATCTGGCAGAAGAGCAGTACTTC. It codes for CASSYLAEEQYF.

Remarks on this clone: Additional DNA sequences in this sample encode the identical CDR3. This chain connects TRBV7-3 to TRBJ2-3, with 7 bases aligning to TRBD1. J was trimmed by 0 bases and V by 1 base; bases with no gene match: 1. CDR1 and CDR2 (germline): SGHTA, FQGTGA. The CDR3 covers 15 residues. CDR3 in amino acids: CASSLNRGSTDTQYF. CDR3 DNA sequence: TGTGCCAGCAGCTTAAACAGGGGCAGCACAGATACGCAGTATTTT.

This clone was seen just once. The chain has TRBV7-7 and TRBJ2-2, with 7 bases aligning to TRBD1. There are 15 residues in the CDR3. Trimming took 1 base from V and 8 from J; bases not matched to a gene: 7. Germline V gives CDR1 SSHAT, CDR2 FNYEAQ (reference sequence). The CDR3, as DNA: TGTGCCAGCAGCTTAGAGCGAGGGGGCTTGGGGGAGCTGTTTTTT. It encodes CASSLERGGLGELFF.

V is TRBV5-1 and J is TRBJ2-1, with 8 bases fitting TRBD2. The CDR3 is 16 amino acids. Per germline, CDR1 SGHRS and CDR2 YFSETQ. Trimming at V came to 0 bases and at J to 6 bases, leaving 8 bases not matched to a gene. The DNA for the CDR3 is TGCGCCAGCAGCTTGGCCACGGGGGGGCATATCAATGAGCAGTTCTTC. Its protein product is CASSLATGGHINEQFF.

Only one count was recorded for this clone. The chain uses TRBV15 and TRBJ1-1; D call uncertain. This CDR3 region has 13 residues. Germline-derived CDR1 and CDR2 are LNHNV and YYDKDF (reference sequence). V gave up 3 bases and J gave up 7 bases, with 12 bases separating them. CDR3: CATSSTRTIEAFF. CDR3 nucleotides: TGTGCCACCAGCAGCACCAGAACGATTGAAGCTTTCTTT.

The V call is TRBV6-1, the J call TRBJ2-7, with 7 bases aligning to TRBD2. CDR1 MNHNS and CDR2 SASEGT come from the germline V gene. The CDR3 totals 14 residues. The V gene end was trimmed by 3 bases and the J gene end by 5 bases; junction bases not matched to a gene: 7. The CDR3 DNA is TGTGCCAGCAGTGATTCGCGGGAGTTCCACGAGCAGTACTTC. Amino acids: CASSDSREFHEQYF.

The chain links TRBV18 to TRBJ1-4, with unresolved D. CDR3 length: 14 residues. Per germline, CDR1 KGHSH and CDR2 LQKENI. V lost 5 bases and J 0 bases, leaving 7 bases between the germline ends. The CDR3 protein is CASSNSATNEKLFF. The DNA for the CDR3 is TGTGCCAGCTCAAACAGTGCAACTAATGAAAAACTGTTTTTT. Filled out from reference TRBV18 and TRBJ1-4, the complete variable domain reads NAGVMQNPRHLVRRRGQEARLRCSPMKGHSHVYWYRQLPEEGLKFMVYLQKENIIDESGMPKERFSAEFPKEGPSILRIQQVVRGDSAAYFCASSNSATNEKLFFGSGTQLSVL.

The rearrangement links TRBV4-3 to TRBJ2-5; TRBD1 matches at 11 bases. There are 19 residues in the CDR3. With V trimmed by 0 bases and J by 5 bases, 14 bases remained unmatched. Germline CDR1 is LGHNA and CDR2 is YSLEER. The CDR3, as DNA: TGCGCCAGCAGCCAAGACGGCTTTCTGGGACAGGGGGGGCTGGAGACCCAGTACTTC. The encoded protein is CASSQDGFLGQGGLETQYF.

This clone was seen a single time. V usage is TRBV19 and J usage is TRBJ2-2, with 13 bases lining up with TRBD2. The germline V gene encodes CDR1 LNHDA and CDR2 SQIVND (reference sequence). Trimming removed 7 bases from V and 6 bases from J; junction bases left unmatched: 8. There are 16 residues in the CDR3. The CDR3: CASKVGTSGAAGELFF. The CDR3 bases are TGTGCCAGTAAAGTAGGGACTAGCGGGGCGGCCGGGGAGCTGTTTTTT.